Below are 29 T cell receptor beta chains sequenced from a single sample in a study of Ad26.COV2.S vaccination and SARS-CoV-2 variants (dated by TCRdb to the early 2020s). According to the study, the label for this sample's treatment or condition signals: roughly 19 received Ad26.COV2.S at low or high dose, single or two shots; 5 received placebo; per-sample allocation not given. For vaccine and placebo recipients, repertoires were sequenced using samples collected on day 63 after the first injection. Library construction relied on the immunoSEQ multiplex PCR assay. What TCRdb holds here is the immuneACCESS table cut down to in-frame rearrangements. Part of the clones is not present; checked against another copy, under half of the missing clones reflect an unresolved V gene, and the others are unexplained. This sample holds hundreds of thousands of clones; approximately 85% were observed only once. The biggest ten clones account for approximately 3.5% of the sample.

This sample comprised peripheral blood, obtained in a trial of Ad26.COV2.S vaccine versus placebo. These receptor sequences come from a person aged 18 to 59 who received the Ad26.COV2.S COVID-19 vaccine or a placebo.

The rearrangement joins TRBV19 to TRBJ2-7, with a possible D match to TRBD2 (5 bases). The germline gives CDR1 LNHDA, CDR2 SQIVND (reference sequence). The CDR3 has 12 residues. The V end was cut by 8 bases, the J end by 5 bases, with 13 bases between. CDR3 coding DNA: TGTGCCAGTTCAAGTAGGCGGGACGAGCAGTACTTC. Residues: CASSSRRDEQYF.

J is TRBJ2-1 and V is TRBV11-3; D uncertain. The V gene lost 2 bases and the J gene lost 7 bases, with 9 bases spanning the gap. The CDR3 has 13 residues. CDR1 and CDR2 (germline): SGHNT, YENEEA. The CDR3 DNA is TGTGCCAGCAGCTTAAATCACCAGAATGAGCAGTTCTTC. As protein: CASSLNHQNEQFF.

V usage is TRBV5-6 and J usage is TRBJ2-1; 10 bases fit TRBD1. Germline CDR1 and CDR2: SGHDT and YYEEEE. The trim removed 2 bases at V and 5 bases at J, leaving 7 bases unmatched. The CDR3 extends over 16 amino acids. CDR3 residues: CASSLPGTGVNNEQFF. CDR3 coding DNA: TGTGCCAGCAGCTTACCCGGGACAGGGGTGAACAATGAGCAGTTCTTC.

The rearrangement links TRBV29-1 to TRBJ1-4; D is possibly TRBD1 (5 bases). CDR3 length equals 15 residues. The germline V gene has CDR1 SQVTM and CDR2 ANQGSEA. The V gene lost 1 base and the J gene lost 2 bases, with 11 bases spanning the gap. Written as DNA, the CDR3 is TGCAGCGTTGAAGGGCGGCAGGGCACTAATGAAAAACTGTTTTTT. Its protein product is CSVEGRQGTNEKLFF.

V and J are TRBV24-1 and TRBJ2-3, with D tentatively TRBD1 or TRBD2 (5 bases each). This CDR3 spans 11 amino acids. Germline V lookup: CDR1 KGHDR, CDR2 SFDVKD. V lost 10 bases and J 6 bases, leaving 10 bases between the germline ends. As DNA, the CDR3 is TGTGCCACTCGAGGGGCGGATACGCAGTATTTT. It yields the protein CATRGADTQYF.

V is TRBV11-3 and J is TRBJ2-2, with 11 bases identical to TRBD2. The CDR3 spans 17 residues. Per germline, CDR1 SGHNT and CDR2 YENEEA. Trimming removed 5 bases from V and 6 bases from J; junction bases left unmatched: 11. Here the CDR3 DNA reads TGTGCCAGCAGCAACTCTGGTAGCGGGAGGGGGGCCGGGGAGCTGTTTTTT. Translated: CASSNSGSGRGAGELFF.

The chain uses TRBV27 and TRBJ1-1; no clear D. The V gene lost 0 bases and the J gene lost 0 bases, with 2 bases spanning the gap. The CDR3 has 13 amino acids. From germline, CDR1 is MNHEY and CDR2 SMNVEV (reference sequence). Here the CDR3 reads CASSLSVNTEAFF. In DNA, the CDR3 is TGTGCCAGCAGTTTATCGGTGAACACTGAAGCTTTCTTT.

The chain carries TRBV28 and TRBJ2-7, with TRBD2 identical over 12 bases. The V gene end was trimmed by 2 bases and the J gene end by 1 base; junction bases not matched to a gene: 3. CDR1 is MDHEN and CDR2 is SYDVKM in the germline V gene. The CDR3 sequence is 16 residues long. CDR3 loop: CASSLTGLAGSYEQYF. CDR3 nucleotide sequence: TGTGCCAGCAGTTTAACCGGACTAGCGGGGTCCTACGAGCAGTACTTC.

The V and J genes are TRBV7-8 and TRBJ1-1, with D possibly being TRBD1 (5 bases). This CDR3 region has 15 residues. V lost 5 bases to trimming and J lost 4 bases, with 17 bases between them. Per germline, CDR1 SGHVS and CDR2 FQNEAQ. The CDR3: CASSPDVGQGTEAFF. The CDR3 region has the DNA TGTGCCAGCAGCCCGGACGTTGGCCAGGGCACTGAAGCTTTCTTT.

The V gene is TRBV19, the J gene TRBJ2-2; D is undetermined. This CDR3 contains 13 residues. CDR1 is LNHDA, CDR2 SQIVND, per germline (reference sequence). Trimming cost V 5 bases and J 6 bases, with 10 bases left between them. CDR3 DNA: TGTGCCAGTAGTGTGGGGTACGCCGGGGAGCTGTTTTTT. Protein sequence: CASSVGYAGELFF.

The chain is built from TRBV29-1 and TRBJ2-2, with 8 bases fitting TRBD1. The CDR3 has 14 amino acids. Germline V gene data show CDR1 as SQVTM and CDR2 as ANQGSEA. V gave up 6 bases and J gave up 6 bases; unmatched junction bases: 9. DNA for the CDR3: TGCAGCGTAGGACTTAACAGGGGGGCCGGGGAGCTGTTTTTT. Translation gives CSVGLNRGAGELFF.

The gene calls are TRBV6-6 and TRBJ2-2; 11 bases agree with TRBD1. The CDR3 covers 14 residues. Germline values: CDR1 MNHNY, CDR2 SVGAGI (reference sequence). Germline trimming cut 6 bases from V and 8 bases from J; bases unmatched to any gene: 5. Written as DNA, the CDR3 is TGTGCCAGCAGCCGGACAGGGGGCAAAGGGGAGCTGTTTTTT. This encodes CASSRTGGKGELFF.

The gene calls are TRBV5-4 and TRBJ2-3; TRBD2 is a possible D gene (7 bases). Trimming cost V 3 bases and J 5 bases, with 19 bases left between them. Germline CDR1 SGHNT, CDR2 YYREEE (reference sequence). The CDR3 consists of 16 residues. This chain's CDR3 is CASSWRGRAEGDTQYF. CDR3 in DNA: TGTGCCAGCAGCTGGAGGGGGAGGGCCGAGGGAGATACGCAGTATTTT.

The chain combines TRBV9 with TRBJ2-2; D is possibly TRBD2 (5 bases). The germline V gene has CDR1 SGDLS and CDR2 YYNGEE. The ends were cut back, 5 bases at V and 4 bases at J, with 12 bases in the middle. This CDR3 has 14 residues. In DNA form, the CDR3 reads TGTGCCAGCAGTGTTAGCGACTCCACCGGGGAGCTGTTTTTT. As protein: CASSVSDSTGELFF.

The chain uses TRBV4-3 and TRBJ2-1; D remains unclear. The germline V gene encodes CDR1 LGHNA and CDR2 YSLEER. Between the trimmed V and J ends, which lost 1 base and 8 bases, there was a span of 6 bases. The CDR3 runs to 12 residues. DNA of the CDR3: TGCGCCAGCAGCCAAGTATCCGATGAGCAGTTCTTC. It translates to CASSQVSDEQFF.

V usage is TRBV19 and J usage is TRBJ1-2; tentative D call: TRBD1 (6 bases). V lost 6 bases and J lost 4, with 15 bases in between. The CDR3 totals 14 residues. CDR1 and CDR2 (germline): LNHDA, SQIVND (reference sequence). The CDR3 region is CASREGGYVYGYTF. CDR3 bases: TGTGCCAGTAGGGAAGGGGGGTACGTCTATGGCTACACCTTC.

The CDR3 DNA reads as TGCGCCAGCAGGGACAGGGGCAGGGAGACCCAGTACTTC. Translated, it gives CASRDRGRETQYF. The chain joins TRBV10-2 to TRBJ2-5, with TRBD1 matching over 9 bases. The CDR3 consists of 13 residues. V shed 6 bases and J 5 bases; nucleotides not matched to a gene: 4. The germline V gene has CDR1 WSHSY and CDR2 SAAADI.

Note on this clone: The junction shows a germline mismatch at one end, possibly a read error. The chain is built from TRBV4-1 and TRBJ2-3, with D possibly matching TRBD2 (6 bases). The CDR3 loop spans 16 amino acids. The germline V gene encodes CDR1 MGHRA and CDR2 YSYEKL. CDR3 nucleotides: TGCGCCAGCAGCCAGGAGGGTGCAGTCCTTGGGTCCCCTTCGGATTTT. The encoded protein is CASSQEGAVLGSPSDF.

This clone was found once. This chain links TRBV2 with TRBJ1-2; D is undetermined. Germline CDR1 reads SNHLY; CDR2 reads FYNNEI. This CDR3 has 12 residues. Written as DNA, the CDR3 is TGTACAACCCGGGAACGGGGCTATGGCTACACCTTC. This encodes CTTRERGYGYTF.

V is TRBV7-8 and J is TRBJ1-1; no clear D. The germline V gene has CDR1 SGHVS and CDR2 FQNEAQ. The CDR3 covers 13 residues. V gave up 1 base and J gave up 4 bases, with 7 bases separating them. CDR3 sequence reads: CASSLVQATEAFF. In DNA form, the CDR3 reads TGTGCCAGCAGCTTAGTTCAGGCCACTGAAGCTTTCTTT.

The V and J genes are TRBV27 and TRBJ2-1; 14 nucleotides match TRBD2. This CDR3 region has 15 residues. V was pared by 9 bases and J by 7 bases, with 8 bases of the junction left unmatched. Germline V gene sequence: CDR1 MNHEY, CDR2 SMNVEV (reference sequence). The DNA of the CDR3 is TGTGCCAGGAAGATGGGACTAGCGGGAGAGAATGAGCAGTTCTTC. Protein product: CARKMGLAGENEQFF.

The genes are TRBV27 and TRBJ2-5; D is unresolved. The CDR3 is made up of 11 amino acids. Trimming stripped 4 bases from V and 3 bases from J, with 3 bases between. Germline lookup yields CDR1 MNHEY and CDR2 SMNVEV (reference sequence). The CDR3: CASSSKETQYF. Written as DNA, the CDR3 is TGTGCCAGCAGTTCAAAAGAGACCCAGTACTTC.

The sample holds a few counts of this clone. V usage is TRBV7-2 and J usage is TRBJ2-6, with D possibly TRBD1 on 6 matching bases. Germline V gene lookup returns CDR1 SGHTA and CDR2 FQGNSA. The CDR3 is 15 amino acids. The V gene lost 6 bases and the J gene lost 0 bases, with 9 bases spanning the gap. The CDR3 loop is CASSFRGSGANVLTF. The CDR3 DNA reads TGTGCCAGCAGTTTCAGGGGCTCTGGGGCCAACGTCCTGACTTTC. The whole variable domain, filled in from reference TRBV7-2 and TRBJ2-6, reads GAGVSQSPSNKVTEKGKDVELRCDPISGHTALYWYRQSLGQGLEFLIYFQGNSAPDKSGLPSDRFSAERTGGSVSTLTIQRTQQEDSAVYLCASSFRGSGANVLTFGAGSRLTVL.

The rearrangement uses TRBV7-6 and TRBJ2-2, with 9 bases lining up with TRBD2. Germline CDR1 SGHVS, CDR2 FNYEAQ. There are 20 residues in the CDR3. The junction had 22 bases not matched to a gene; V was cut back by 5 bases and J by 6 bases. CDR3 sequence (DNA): TGTGCCAGCAGCCTGAAGATAAGGGTAGCGGGAGAGGGGGAATCCGGGGAGCTGTTTTTT. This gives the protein CASSLKIRVAGEGESGELFF.

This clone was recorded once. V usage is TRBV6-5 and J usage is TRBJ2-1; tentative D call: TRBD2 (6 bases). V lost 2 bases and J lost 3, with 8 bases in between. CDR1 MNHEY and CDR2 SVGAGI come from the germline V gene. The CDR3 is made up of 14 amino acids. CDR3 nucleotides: TGTGCCAGCAGTTACAGGGGACTCTACAATGAGCAGTTCTTC. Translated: CASSYRGLYNEQFF.

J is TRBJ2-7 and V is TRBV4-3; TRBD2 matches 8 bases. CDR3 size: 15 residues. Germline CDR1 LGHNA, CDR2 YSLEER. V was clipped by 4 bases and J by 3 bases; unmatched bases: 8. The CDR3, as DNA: TGCGCCAGCAGCCCCCTGGCTAGCGGGTTCTACGAGCAGTACTTC. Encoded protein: CASSPLASGFYEQYF.

The CDR3 coding sequence is TGTGCCAGCAGCTCGGGGACTAGCGGGGGGACTCAAGAGACCCAGTACTTC. This translates into CASSSGTSGGTQETQYF. V gene TRBV7-9 combines with J gene TRBJ2-5; 15 nucleotides agree with TRBD2. Trimming cost V 4 bases and J 2 bases; bases outside gene matches: 5. The germline gives CDR1 SEHNR, CDR2 FQNEAQ (reference sequence). This CDR3 is built from 17 residues.

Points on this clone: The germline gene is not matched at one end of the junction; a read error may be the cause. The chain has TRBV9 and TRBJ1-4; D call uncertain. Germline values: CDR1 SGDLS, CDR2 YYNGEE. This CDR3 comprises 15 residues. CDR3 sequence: CASSVVSGLNAKLFF. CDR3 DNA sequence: TGTGCCAGCAGCGTAGTTTCCGGACTTAATGCAAAACTGTTTTTT.

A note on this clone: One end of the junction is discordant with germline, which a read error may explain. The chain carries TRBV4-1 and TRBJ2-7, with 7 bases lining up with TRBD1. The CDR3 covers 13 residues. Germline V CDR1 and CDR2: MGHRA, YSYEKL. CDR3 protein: CASSQDFRGQRGF. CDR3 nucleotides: TGCGCCAGCAGCCAAGACTTCAGGGGACAGCGAGGCTTC.